A selection of T cell receptor beta chains follows, all from one sample in a study of naive and memory T cell subsets. TCRdb reprocessed the 5' RACE reads with MiXCR, giving one entry per CDR3 protein. Of approximately 58,000 distinct CDR3 sequences in the sample, about 7.2% were seen once. Receptor source: a male donor in good health. The CDR3 runs from the conserved cysteine through the conserved F or W. The order of the fields is J gene, clone size, V gene, D gene, CDR3 DNA, CDR3 protein. A D gene is named only where the DNA matches it firmly. Only some rows state a clone size, as once, few, many or a class for expanded clones.

>TRBJ2-7|few|TRBV6-2/TRBV6-3|NA
TGTGCCAGCCTTAGGACGGGGTCCTACGAGCAGTACTTC
CASLRTGSYEQYF
>TRBJ2-1|NA|TRBV7-9|NA
TGTGCCAGCAGCTGGAGTGAGCAGTTCTTC
CASSWSEQFF
>TRBJ1-5|many|TRBV12-3/TRBV12-4|NA
TGTGCCAGCAGTTTCGCCCAGTCCGTCAATCAGCCCCAGCATTTT
CASSFAQSVNQPQHF
>TRBJ1-4|many|TRBV19|NA
TGTGCCAGTAGGTTCGGAATCGTTGAAAAACTGTTTTTT
CASRFGIVEKLFF
>TRBJ1-6|many|TRBV12-3/TRBV12-4|TRBD1
TGTGCCAGCAGTTTAAGGACAGGGGGAGGTTCACCCCTCCACTTT
CASSLRTGGGSPLHF
>TRBJ2-7|many|TRBV19|NA
TGTGCCAGTAGTACCGGGACACCATCCTACGAGCAGTACTTC
CASSTGTPSYEQYF
>TRBJ2-6|NA|TRBV13|NA
TGTGCCAGCAAGCCTTCTGAGGGACCTAGAGGGGCCAACGTCCTGACTTTC
CASKPSEGPRGANVLTF
>TRBJ2-1|few|TRBV5-1|TRBD2
TGCGCCAGCAGCTTGCAGGGAGGGTCCTACAATGAGCAGTTCTTC
CASSLQGGSYNEQFF
>TRBJ2-7|many|TRBV28|TRBD1
TGTGCCAGCAGCCCGCCGGGACAGGGGGCGGGCTACGAGCAGTACTTC
CASSPPGQGAGYEQYF
>TRBJ2-6|NA|TRBV6-4|NA
TGTGCCAGCAGTGATGGGGCTGGGGCCAACGTCCTGACTTTC
CASSDGAGANVLTF
>TRBJ2-5|many|TRBV7-8|NA
TGTGCCAGCAGCTTAGGCGGGACAAGGGAGACCCAGTACTTC
CASSLGGTRETQYF
>TRBJ2-7|many|TRBV21-1|NA
TGTGCCAGCAGCAAAGTGCGGGAGGGCCCGGGGGAGCAGTACTTC
CASSKVREGPGEQYF
>TRBJ2-7|many|TRBV7-2|NA
TGTGCCAGCAGCAGGAGCGGGGGACAGTCCTACGAGCAGTACTTC
CASSRSGGQSYEQYF
>TRBJ1-1|few|TRBV6-2/TRBV6-3|TRBD1
TGTGCCAGCAGTTCCCAAGGGGGCAACCTGAACACTGAAGCTTTCTTT
CASSSQGGNLNTEAFF
>TRBJ1-5|many|TRBV6-1|NA
TGTGCCAGCAGTGGGCGAACTACAGGGTTCAGCAATCAGCCCCAGCATTTT
CASSGRTTGFSNQPQHF
>TRBJ2-5|few|TRBV2|NA
TGTGCCAGCAGTGTGAGGGAGACCCAGTACTTC
CASSVRETQYF
>TRBJ2-1|NA|TRBV6-1|TRBD2
TGTGCCAGCAGTGAGGTAGCGGGAGGGCCCAATGAGCAGTTCTTC
CASSEVAGGPNEQFF
>TRBJ2-7|NA|TRBV5-1|TRBD1
TGCGCCAGCAGCAACGACAGGGCCCACGAGCAGTACTTC
CASSNDRAHEQYF
>TRBJ2-7|NA|TRBV4-2|NA
TGTGCCAGCAGCCCCCGGGACACCTACGAGCAGTACTTC
CASSPRDTYEQYF
>TRBJ2-7|few|TRBV6-5|TRBD1
TGTGCCAGCAGTTACTCGTACAGGGGGGCCTACGAGCAGTACTTC
CASSYSYRGAYEQYF
>TRBJ2-3|many|TRBV20-1|NA
TGCAGTGCTCCCGTTGGCCCCAACACAGATACGCAGTATTTT
CSAPVGPNTDTQYF
>TRBJ2-5|many|TRBV29-1|NA
TGCAGCGTTGAAGGGACAGCACAAGAGACCCAGTACTTC
CSVEGTAQETQYF
>TRBJ2-2|NA|TRBV2|NA
TGTGCCAGCAGCCCCCAATCCGCGGTAACCGGGGAGCTGTTTTTT
CASSPQSAVTGELFF
>TRBJ2-1|many|TRBV6-5|NA
TGTGCCAGCAGTTACTCGGCGGGCTACAATGAGCAGTTCTTC
CASSYSAGYNEQFF
>TRBJ2-1|many|TRBV29-1|NA
TGCAGCGTTGAAGAAGGTGGGGGAAGCTCCTACAATGAGCAGTTCTTC
CSVEEGGGSSYNEQFF
>TRBJ2-1|many|TRBV7-7|NA
TGTGCCAGCAGCTTAGTCGCGGGTGATGAGCAGTTCTTC
CASSLVAGDEQFF
>TRBJ1-1|many|TRBV6-5|NA
TGTGCCAGCAGTTACTCGGTCTTACTCGGTGTGAACACTGAAGCTTTCTTT
CASSYSVLLGVNTEAFF
>TRBJ2-1|few|TRBV3-1|TRBD1
TGTGCCAGCAGCCACTGGGGGGTAGGACAGGGCTTCGACAATGAGCAGTTCTTC
CASSHWGVGQGFDNEQFF
>TRBJ2-5|NA|TRBV19|NA
TGTGCCAGTAGTATCGATGGGTTCGGTAGGACCCAGTACTTC
CASSIDGFGRTQYF
>TRBJ1-2|many|TRBV5-1|NA
TGCGCCAGCAGCCCTGACACGAACTATGGCTACACCTTC
CASSPDTNYGYTF
>TRBJ2-1|NA|TRBV6-2/TRBV6-3|TRBD1
TGTGCCAGCAGTCGACAGGGGGGGGACCCCAACAATGAGCAGTTCTTC
CASSRQGGDPNNEQFF
>TRBJ2-1|NA|TRBV2|NA
TGTGCCAGCCAGGTGCTCAACAATGAGCAGTTCTTC
CASQVLNNEQFF
>TRBJ1-2|few|TRBV3-1|TRBD1
TGTGCCAGCAGCCTACTCATCGGGACAGAGAATGGCTACACCTTC
CASSLLIGTENGYTF
>TRBJ2-1|NA|TRBV6-1|NA
TGTGCCAGCCAGGAGGTTGCGGAAACTGAGCAGTTCTTC
CASQEVAETEQFF
>TRBJ2-7|few|TRBV30|NA
TGTGCCTGGACCGGAGAAACACATATCTCCTACGAGCAGTACTTC
CAWTGETHISYEQYF
>TRBJ2-7|few|TRBV18|NA
TGTGCCAGCTCACGAGTCGGGCCAGGGCGGGAGCAGTACTTC
CASSRVGPGREQYF
>TRBJ2-1|few|TRBV2|NA
TGTGCCAGCAGTGAAGGAGTGGGACAATCCAATGAGCAGTTCTTC
CASSEGVGQSNEQFF
>TRBJ1-1|few|TRBV6-5|NA
TGTGCCAGCAGTTACAACAGGGAGTTAATGAACACTGAAGCTTTCTTT
CASSYNRELMNTEAFF
>TRBJ2-7|few|TRBV10-3|NA
TGTGCCATCAGTTCTGGTGAGATGGGCTCCTACGAGCAGTACTTC
CAISSGEMGSYEQYF
>TRBJ2-3|many|TRBV19|TRBD2
TGTGCCAGTAGTCCTCTAGCGGAGCGCACAGATACGCAGTATTTT
CASSPLAERTDTQYF
>TRBJ2-1|NA|TRBV2|TRBD1
TGTGCCAGCAGTATGGACAGGGGCGCCCTAAATGAGCAGTTCTTC
CASSMDRGALNEQFF
>TRBJ2-1|many|TRBV20-1|NA
TGCAGTCTCTCGCCGACAGATTACAATGAGCAGTTCTTC
CSLSPTDYNEQFF
>TRBJ1-1|many|TRBV12-5|TRBD1
TGTGCTAGTGGTTTGGCCCTCAGGGGGACTGAAGCTTTCTTT
CASGLALRGTEAFF
>TRBJ2-3|few|TRBV5-1|NA
TGCGCCAGCAGCTTGGGAGCGACTAGCACAGATACGCAGTATTTT
CASSLGATSTDTQYF
>TRBJ2-7|NA|TRBV2|NA
TGTGCCAGCAGTACCGGAGGATCCTACGAGCAGTACTTC
CASSTGGSYEQYF
>TRBJ2-7|NA|TRBV6-5|NA
TGTGCCAGCAGTCCTAGTGGGTATTGGGGTTCGACCTCCTACGAGCAGTACTTC
CASSPSGYWGSTSYEQYF
>TRBJ1-5|NA|TRBV4-1|NA
TGCGCCAGCAGCCTCGGGCCTGGGGTAACTCAGCCCCAGCATTTT
CASSLGPGVTQPQHF
>TRBJ2-5|few|TRBV5-1|NA
TGCGCCAGCAGCTTGGTTTCGGCCCTGGGTGGGGAGACCCAGTACTTC
CASSLVSALGGETQYF
>TRBJ2-7|many|TRBV5-6|NA
TGTGCCAGCAGCGGCAATTACGAGCAGTACTTC
CASSGNYEQYF
>TRBJ1-6|many|TRBV5-1|NA
TGCGCCAGCAGCCTTTGGACAGATAATTCACCCCTCCACTTT
CASSLWTDNSPLHF
>TRBJ2-1|few|TRBV11-2|TRBD2
TGTGCCAGCAGCTACCTAGCGGGATCTGTCTCCTACAATGAGCAGTTCTTC
CASSYLAGSVSYNEQFF
>TRBJ2-7|few|TRBV4-1|NA
TGCGCCAGCAGCCAAGATAACTACCCAACCGAGCAGTACTTC
CASSQDNYPTEQYF
>TRBJ2-5|many|TRBV4-1|NA
TGCGCCAGCAGCCAAGGAAGTGGGACCCGAAGCGAGACCCAGTACTTC
CASSQGSGTRSETQYF
>TRBJ2-1|once|TRBV15|TRBD2
TGTGCCACCAGCAGAGATGCCCCAGGGCGGGGGGACAATGAGCAGTTCTTC
CATSRDAPGRGDNEQFF
>TRBJ1-5|few|TRBV6-5|NA
TGTGCCAGCAGTTACTCTTCTGGCAATCAGCCCCAGCATTTT
CASSYSSGNQPQHF
>TRBJ2-1|NA|TRBV27|NA
TGTGCCAGCAGTTTCCGGAAACCGGGCAATGAGCAGTTCTTC
CASSFRKPGNEQFF
>TRBJ2-3|NA|TRBV5-6|TRBD2
TGTGCCAGCAGCTTGGGAGCTAGCGGGATAAGCACAGATACGCAGTATTTT
CASSLGASGISTDTQYF
>TRBJ1-1|many|TRBV7-9|TRBD1
TGTGCCAGCAGCTTAGCCCCCGGGACAGGGACTGAAGCTTTCTTT
CASSLAPGTGTEAFF